Reported below is one TCR beta chain. Its antigen target is currently unknown. Base qualities are not at hand, and no much larger clone is one base apart. The library was produced with 5' RACE. These reads were obtained on an Illumina HiSeq 2000. Template switching introduced a universal primer binding site; the final cDNA contained a unique molecular identifier, enabling accurate counting of TCR cDNA molecules. First-strand cDNA for TCR alpha and beta chains was synthesized from specific primers in the conserved constant-segment region. To control for contamination, every cDNA library carried two barcodes: a SMART-Mk sample barcode plus Illumina barcodes. Two successive PCR steps introduced TruSeq adapter sequences along with Illumina sample barcodes. TCR alpha and beta cDNA libraries were sequenced on the Illumina HiSeq platform with custom primers. The published analysis was carried out like this. Unique molecular identifiers were extracted from raw reads with MiGEC, and CDR3 positions were determined with MiXCR. For each individual, recombination models were inferred using an EM algorithm with the repgenHMM and IGoR tools. Shared clonotypes were analyzed with the tcR package in R, and sharing was normalized by the product of cloneset sizes. To study raw recombination without the effects of thymic and clonal selection, out-of-frame nonproductive sequences were analyzed. TCRdb's own reprocessing of the public reads used fastp at Q25 and MiXCR and kept productive beta chains. Entries that share a CDR3 protein sequence are merged under the most common genes and DNA. TCRdb, rather than the study authors, made the V and J calls. The sample table shows fewer than 900,000 distinct CDR3 sequences, and 18% are seen once. Of the sample, under 15% falls within the top ten clones.

All donors were healthy Caucasians. Three pairs of female monozygotic twins, all aged roughly 18 to 29 years, were included in the twin cohort. RNA for TCR libraries was isolated from peripheral blood mononuclear cells. The sample belongs to a study of identical twins (dated by TCRdb to the mid-2010s). In the study overall: The study deep-sequenced TCR alpha and beta repertoires from monozygotic twins, unrelated adults of various ages and cord blood to test whether fetal clonotypes persist. To rule out contamination, replicate twin experiments were performed at different times with different library preparation protocols.

From cysteine to phenylalanine, the CDR3 is 15 amino acids long. Of the read, only the CDR3 DNA is kept; its 45 bases are in frame from base 1. CDR1 and CDR2, looked up from the germline V gene (reference sequence), are PRHDT and FYEKMQ. The germline V and J ends show losses of 6 bases and 2 bases respectively, and no gene match explains 8 bases of the junction. Results the study describes overall, beyond this receptor: Zero-insertion analyses could be partly confounded by invariant T cells such as MAIT and iNKT, though diverse VJ usage argued against such confounding for most clonotypes. Conclusions relied on cross-sectional statistical analysis, since the same donors could not be followed over many years. Out-of-frame TCR alpha sequences shared between twins showed an excess of low generation-probability sequences compared with coincidental sharing between unrelated individuals. Excess twin sharing in beta out-of-frame sequences was weaker because fewer shared sequences lowered the signal-to-noise ratio. Recombination models systematically underestimated out-of-frame TCR alpha sharing in monozygotic twins but agreed with sharing between unrelated individuals. Fewer insertions were carried by abundant cord blood beta clonotypes, a similar but weaker trend appeared in young adult naive repertoires, and no such trend appeared in memory repertoires.

These data were also reused for a study on T cells expressing NK-cell markers. Taken from the second paper: Fewer than ten donors provided sorted CD3+CD56+NKG2C+, CD3+CD56+NKG2C- and CD3+CD56-NKG2C+ T-cell subsets, whose TCR beta-chain repertoires were profiled. Of the eight sequenced donors, seven were found to be HCMV-seropositive and one was found to be HCMV-seronegative. To restrict sorting to alphabetaTCR-expressing T cells, an anti-gammadeltaTCR antibody was added in several experiments. In a handful of donors, the dominant CD3+CD56+NKG2C+ clonotypes were among the top 10 CD8+ clonotypes and accounted for roughly 1.0-7.0% of CD8+ T cells. Those dominant clonotypes were again the most abundant among CD3+CD56-NKG2C+ cells in a handful of donors, at roughly 25-60.1%. Whether the expanded NKG2C-expressing T cell clones were specific for HCMV antigens remained unclear. The study sequenced eight donors, all healthy volunteers chosen at random: three men and five women. HCMV serostatus was determined by detecting HCMV-specific IgG in serum with a commercial ELISA kit. For roughly 6 donors, bulk peripheral blood T-cell repertoires were also sequenced from unsorted PBMC. MIGEC was used to demultiplex reads and group reads by UMI, and MiTCR was used to assemble and quantify clonotypes. To remove erroneous sequences, TCR cDNA sequences were retained only when supported by two or more reads. The tcR package was used for downstream repertoire analysis, with clonotypes matched between fractions based on CDR3 nucleotide sequence plus V segment. Antigen specificity was annotated against VDJdb with VDJmatch, allowing one amino acid substitution in CDR3.

The V gene is TRBV13 and the J gene is TRBJ2-5; 8 nucleotides in the junction match TRBD2. Sequenced input: PBMCs. This TCR was recovered from a woman between 18 and 30 years old in good health. CDR3 region: CASSSALAGQETQYF. The DNA reads as follows: TGTGCCAGCAGTTCCGCCCTAGCGGGTCAAGAGACCCAGTACTTC.